This TCR beta chain was observed in a study of cytomegalovirus exposure and HLA in healthy donors. At the level of the study: In a later analysis, the 120 or so validation repertoires were reported to have used the same platform as the 550 to 850 first-cohort repertoires. Study-level points and caveats: According to a subsequent analysis, TCR clusters from the first cohort were inclined to appear together in the 120 validation repertoires.

There are a few counts of this clone. The target antigen is unknown. The CDR3 runs to 15 residues. V shed 6 bases, J shed 1 base, and the junction held 9 bases outside the gene matches. Germline V gene sequence: CDR1 MNHNS, CDR2 SASEGT. Sequencing used immunoSEQ multiplex PCR; TCRdb keeps in-frame clones, though not all of them. The table records some 150,000 clones, roughly 89% of them present only once. The material sequenced was PBMCs. The sequence derives from a man aged 18 to 29 in good health and CMV-seropositive. The chain carries TRBV6-1 and TRBJ2-7; 7 nucleotides agree with TRBD1. CDR3 bases: TGTGCCAGCAGCAGACAGGGCGATCCGTCCTACGAGCAGTACTTC. This sequence encodes CASSRQGDPSYEQYF.